Sequencing of this T cell receptor (beta chain) was carried out in a study of graft-versus-host responses after intestinal transplantation (dated by TCRdb to about 2021). Regarding the research as a whole: Multivisceral, liver-intestinal, or isolated intestinal transplants were received by the recipients. All recipients received anti-thymocyte globulin induction followed by maintenance tacrolimus and steroids for approximately 3 years. After intestinal transplantation, graft-versus-host and host-versus-graft alloreactive T cell clones were followed in the graft, circulation and bone marrow using bulk TCR-beta CDR3 sequencing. Alloreactive clones were identified by sequencing pre-transplant mixed lymphocyte reaction products and comparing these products with unstimulated pre-transplant donor and recipient T cells. A cohort of approximately 24 intestinal transplant recipients, including one retransplant, was enrolled, and 3 patients lacking pretransplant specimens were excluded. A peak of at least 4% donor T cells among recipient peripheral blood mononuclear cells was the definition used for donor T cell macrochimerism. Rather than being sequenced by the commercial service, samples from three later patients were sequenced in-house on an Illumina MiSeq and processed with MiXCR. General conclusions and limits of the study: GvH clones were detected in recipient bone marrow, and some appeared earlier in ileal mucosa or blood, consistent with an intestinal mucosal origin. In patients with donor T cell macrochimerism, the allografts had high GvH to HvG T cell clonal ratios. The conclusions were limited by the relatively low number and heterogeneity of the intestinal transplant patients. Peak levels of circulating GvH clones were associated with declines in HvG clones early after transplant.

Bone marrow was aspirated after transplant from the posterior iliac crest or another site chosen by the physician. The germline V gene gives CDR1 as MGHRA and CDR2 as YSYEKL. The CDR3 sequence holds 16 residues, the cysteine and phenylalanine included. Here the CDR3 DNA is all that survives: 48 bases in frame from base 1. Trimming leaves V shorter by 1 base and J shorter by 3 bases, with the junction holding 3 bases beyond the gene matches. Regarding this clone: This clone's antigen is unknown. No clone much larger than this one lies a single base away; base qualities are absent.

To prepare the library, the immunoSEQ multiplex PCR assay was applied. Adaptive Biotechnologies carried out high-throughput TCR-beta CDR3 sequencing of genomic DNA for most patients. The original pipeline was this. TCR sequencing data for roughly 18 patients were retrieved from Adaptive's ImmunoSEQ software; three other patients were processed with MiXCR and VDJtools. CDR3 nucleotide sequences shared between donor and recipient were removed because the origin of such sequences could not be assigned. Alloreactive clones required at least 2-fold expansion over unstimulated cells and minimum CFSE-low frequency of 0.002% (template counts) or 0.001% (read counts). Mappable clones were those detected in sequenced pre-transplant spleen, lymph node, or MLR CFSE-low populations of the donor or recipient. Cumulative frequency of alloreactive clones was calculated as a percentage of all sequences weighted by copy number. TCRdb re-hosts the immuneACCESS table, in-frame sequences only. Its copies lack some clones; in the studies checked, an unresolved V gene accounts for under half of them, and the cause for the rest is not known. From that table come the V and J calls and clone size; the DNA was used to work out D and trimming. Present in this sample are around 71,000 clones, roughly 92% of which were seen just once. Around 6.7% of the sample belongs to the ten largest clones.

The chain links TRBV4-1 with TRBJ2-2; 9 bases in between match TRBD1. The receptor's source is a human patient who received an intestinal transplant, so some T cells may come from the graft donor. The source was bone marrow, collected roughly 110 weeks after intestinal transplantation. The base sequence is TGCGCCAGCAGCCAAGGGGGACAGGGATACACCGGGGAGCTGTTTTTT. This codes for CASSQGGQGYTGELFF.